The T cell receptor beta chain under discussion was sequenced for a study of cytomegalovirus exposure and HLA in healthy donors. Findings and caveats of the study: A later analysis showed that HLA-associated TCR beta chains had undergone more clonal expansion than equally common others.

Only a few counts were recorded for this clone. Its matching antigen is unknown. PCR used 60 Vbeta primers and 13 Jbeta primers. The table came from immunoSEQ multiplex PCR; TCRdb's copy has only in-frame clones and leaves some out. Among some 87,000 clones listed, around 78% were seen once. Germline lookup yields CDR1 SQVTM and CDR2 ANQGSEA. This CDR3 has 13 amino acids. The J segment lost 6 bases and the V segment lost 6 bases, leaving 10 bases of the junction unmatched. This receptor was taken from a man younger than 35 in good health and CMV-seropositive. J is TRBJ1-1 and V is TRBV29-1, with 7 bases fitting TRBD1. The specimen was PBMCs. CDR3 coding DNA: TGCAGCGTGGATCGCGGGACAGTCCCTGAAGCTTTCTTT. Translated, it gives CSVDRGTVPEAFF.